The subject of this entry is one TCR beta chain. The target of this receptor is not known. No clone much larger than this one lies a single base away; base qualities are absent. The data were taken from a study of T cell responses to AZD1222 COVID-19 vaccine (dated by TCRdb to 2020 to 2023). Broadly, across the study: A total of approximately 240 trial participants underwent TCR sequencing, of whom about 200 had received two doses of AZD1222 and around 26 had received two doses of the MenACWY control vaccine. Trial participants were enrolled by age into 18-55, 56-69 and 70-plus year subgroups, with roughly 150, 30 and 60 TCR-sequenced participants respectively. What the study reported, not specific to this receptor: Because no samples from the day 14 peak response were available, repertoires could be characterized only after the peak T cell response. In the small 56-69-year group, the increase in depth fell short of significance, most likely because of low power. Reportedly, close to half of the unique spike-specific TCRs recognized epitopes lying outside the regions that are mutated in the B.1.351 and B.1.1.7 variants. The whole spike protein was spanned by vaccine-associated CD4 TCRs, and dominant responses were seen in regions 160-218 and 743-854. Most participants were white British and females outnumbered males, and the authors suggested that clonal diversity may have been underestimated. A significant rise in spike-specific TCR breadth and depth was observed after two AZD1222 doses relative to day 0 and relative to MenACWY recipients. Conclusions about previously exposed vaccinees are limited, since just six AZD1222 recipients were seropositive for SARS-CoV-2 at baseline.

The label giving this sample's time point can be read as: about 28 days (+/-7) after the second vaccine dose. The meaning of the sample's treatment or condition label: meningococcal conjugate vaccine given as trial control. Samples from vaccinated people were obtained from the UK trials COV001 and COV002, which included a single-blind randomized controlled phase 2/3 trial of AZD1222 (ChAdOx1 nCoV-19) in healthy adults. For TCRbeta chain sequencing, PBMC samples were collected from trial participants at day 0 and at day 28 after the second dose. The CDR3 regions of human TCRbeta chains were analyzed by immunosequencing. For the original study's pipeline: TCRs in the repertoires were matched against a reference library of SARS-CoV-2-specific TCRs that had been generated with the MIRA antigen-specificity platform. Breadth meant the fraction of unique TCRs that were SARS-CoV-2-associated, whereas depth meant the fraction of total T cells that were SARS-CoV-2-associated. Using the MIRA data, every spike-specific TCR was mapped to the spike region that the TCR reacted to and assigned to either a CD4 or a CD8 class. Log10-transformed breadth and depth values were compared by one-way ANOVA with Sidak's multiple comparisons tests. Drawn from immuneACCESS, this table holds only the in-frame rearrangements with V and J called that TCRdb kept. Clones are partly lost; checked studies trace under half to an unresolved V gene and leave the rest unexplained. D and trimming come from the DNA, and the V and J calls and clone size come from that table. Recorded for this sample are approximately 150,000 clones; roughly 89% of them occurred a single time. The top ten hold around 8% of the sample.

CDR3 length: 17 amino acids, cysteine to phenylalanine. Only the CDR3 part of the read is kept: 51 bases, read in frame from the first base. The sequence derives from an adult who received the MenACWY meningococcal vaccine as a control. The chain is made from TRBV21-1 and TRBJ2-3; TRBD2, the table's D call, was not compared with the DNA. TRBV21-1 is a recognized pseudogene. Source: peripheral blood, taken 28 days after the second dose of the MenACWY control vaccine. Here is the DNA: TGTGCCAGCAGCAAAGCGCTTCCGGGAACCTCCGCAGATACGCAGTATTTT. Its coded protein is CASSKALPGTSADTQYF.